These 30 T cell receptor beta chains came from one sample sequenced in a study of blood T cell repertoires in COVID-19. Sequencing used immunoSEQ multiplex PCR; TCRdb keeps in-frame clones, though not all of them. There are some 250,000 clones in the sample; around 83% occur only once, and more than 6.5% lies in the top ten. Sequenced input: peripheral blood. The origin of the receptors is a man in his forties with active or convalescent COVID-19.

The V gene is TRBV19, the J gene TRBJ1-4; 8 positions match TRBD1. The CDR3 consists of 14 residues. Germline CDR1 is LNHDA and CDR2 is SQIVND (reference sequence). Trimming took 3 bases from V and 8 from J; bases not matched to a gene: 5. CDR3 protein: CASSIGTGGEKLFF. CDR3 nucleotides: TGTGCCAGTAGTATCGGGACAGGTGGGGAAAAACTGTTTTTT.

The chain recombines TRBV2 with TRBJ2-5, with D possibly TRBD1 on 5 matching bases. The germline V and J ends were trimmed by 6 bases and 6 bases, with 17 bases remaining between them. The CDR3 is 14 residues long. The germline V gene encodes CDR1 SNHLY and CDR2 FYNNEI. CDR3 loop: CASRASGLLQTQYF. CDR3 sequence (DNA): TGTGCCAGCAGGGCCTCAGGGTTACTGCAGACCCAGTACTTC.

In DNA, the CDR3 is TGTGCCAGTACCCCTTATTCCCCCCACTCCACTGAAGCTTTCTTT. Translation: CASTPYSPHSTEAFF. This chain joins TRBV19 and TRBJ1-1; D is ambiguous. Germline V gene lookup returns CDR1 LNHDA and CDR2 SQIVND (reference sequence). The CDR3 spans 15 residues. Trimming left V 7 bases short and J 4 bases short, with 19 bases between.

V is TRBV10-2 and J is TRBJ2-3; a possible D gene is TRBD2 (6 bases). Deletions cut 7 bases from V and 3 bases from J, with 11 bases between. Germline V gene lookup returns CDR1 WSHSY and CDR2 SAAADI. The CDR3 runs to 13 residues. The CDR3 protein is CASNQAGTDTQYF. DNA for the CDR3: TGCGCCAGCAATCAAGCGGGTACAGATACGCAGTATTTT.

The chain employs TRBV7-9 and TRBJ1-2, with TRBD1 matching over 8 bases. The CDR3 is 14 amino acids. J was trimmed by 2 bases and V by 1 base; bases with no gene match: 0. Germline-derived CDR1 and CDR2 are SEHNR and FQNEAQ (reference sequence). The CDR3 reads CASSLGTGNYGYTF. The CDR3 DNA reads as TGTGCCAGCAGCTTAGGGACAGGGAACTATGGCTACACCTTC.

This clone was detected only a few times. V usage is TRBV7-9 and J usage is TRBJ1-2; D unclear. Trimming pared 1 base from V and 2 bases from J, leaving 17 bases between. The germline V gene has CDR1 SEHNR and CDR2 FQNEAQ (reference sequence). The CDR3 has 17 residues. CDR3 region: CASSLVLADPGNYGYTF. The DNA of the CDR3 is TGTGCCAGCAGCTTAGTCCTAGCGGACCCTGGGAACTATGGCTACACCTTC.

The chain links TRBV7-3 to TRBJ2-3; TRBD2 might be the D (7 bases). There are 16 residues in the CDR3. Germline CDR1 SGHTA, CDR2 FQGTGA. Trimming removed 2 bases from V and 2 bases from J, with 14 bases in between. The CDR3 sequence: CASSLLAAGATDTQYF. In DNA form, the CDR3 reads TGTGCCAGCAGCTTACTAGCGGCGGGGGCCACAGATACGCAGTATTTT.

This sequence joins TRBV5-8 and TRBJ1-2, with D possibly matching TRBD1 (6 bases). There are 13 residues in the CDR3. V was clipped by 0 bases and J by 6 bases, with 9 bases between them. The germline V gene has CDR1 SGHTS and CDR2 YDEGEE. The chain's CDR3 is CASSLDRVDGYTF. CDR3 coding DNA: TGTGCCAGCAGCTTGGACAGGGTTGATGGCTACACCTTC.

This rearrangement joins TRBV7-2 to TRBJ2-4, with 7 bases matching TRBD1. Germline V CDR1 and CDR2: SGHTA, FQGNSA. The V and J ends lost 4 bases and 0 bases, in that order; junction bases with no gene match: 12. The CDR3 has 18 amino acids. CDR3 coding DNA: TGTGCCAGCAGCTACCTAGTAGGGGGCAGCCGAGCCAAAAACATTCAGTACTTC. This encodes CASSYLVGGSRAKNIQYF.

The V and J genes are TRBV5-1 and TRBJ1-2; tentatively, D is TRBD1 (5 bases). Trimming pared 4 bases from V and 7 bases from J, leaving 17 bases between. CDR1 is SGHRS and CDR2 is YFSETQ in the germline V gene. The CDR3 spans 14 residues. CDR3 nucleotide sequence: TGCGCCAGCAGCCTGGACGGGCAGGGCGCTGGCTACACCTTC. It translates to CASSLDGQGAGYTF.

This chain uses TRBV3-1 (or the pseudogene TRBV3-2) with TRBJ1-2; TRBD1 is a possible D gene (5 bases). The length of the CDR3 is 14 residues. Germline CDR1 and CDR2: LGHDT and YNNKEL (reference sequence). V was cut by 3 bases and J by 3 bases, with 11 bases left in between. The CDR3 DNA is TGTGCCAGCAGCCAGCCAGGGTATGACTATGGCTACACCTTC. This translates into CASSQPGYDYGYTF.

The chain is built from TRBV9 and TRBJ1-4, with 8 nucleotides matching TRBD1. Looked up from germline, CDR1 is SGDLS and CDR2 is YYNGEE. V lost 3 bases to trimming and J lost 1 base; unmatched junction nucleotides: 5. The CDR3 consists of 16 residues. The CDR3 nucleotides are TGTGCCAGCAGCGACGTCGGACAGGGAACTAATGAAAAACTGTTTTTT. Residues: CASSDVGQGTNEKLFF.

The rearrangement joins TRBV7-9 to TRBJ2-7; a weak D match, TRBD2 (6 bases). Germline CDR1 reads SEHNR; CDR2 reads FQNEAQ (reference sequence). The CDR3 extends over 12 amino acids. Trimming cost V 9 bases and J 1 base, with 10 bases left between them. DNA of the CDR3: TGTGCCAGTTCGGAGGGTTCCTACGAGCAGTACTTC. It specifies CASSEGSYEQYF.

This rearrangement joins TRBV7-9 to TRBJ2-2; D is undetermined. Germline CDR1 reads SEHNR; CDR2 reads FQNEAQ (reference sequence). CDR3 length equals 12 residues. Trimming took 11 bases from V and 6 from J, leaving 13 bases between them. CDR3 loop: CAGDHTAGELFF. The CDR3, as DNA: TGTGCCGGAGATCACACCGCCGGGGAGCTGTTTTTT.

The chain carries TRBV10-3 and TRBJ1-2, with 8 bases that match TRBD1. CDR1 is ENHRY and CDR2 is SYGVKD in the germline V gene. J lost 4 bases, V lost 10 bases, and 8 bases had no gene match. CDR3 length: 13 residues. The CDR3 DNA follows: TGTGCCACTCGGGGACAGGAAATCTATGGCTACACCTTC. This gives the protein CATRGQEIYGYTF.

The CDR3 is CASSLRLGDSTEAFF. The CDR3 DNA follows: TGTGCCAGCAGCTTAAGACTCGGGGACTCCACTGAAGCTTTCTTT. This chain links TRBV11-2 with TRBJ1-1, with D perhaps TRBD1 (5 bases). From germline, CDR1 is SGHAT and CDR2 FQNNGV. Between the trimmed V and J ends, which lost 2 bases and 4 bases, there was a span of 14 bases. The CDR3 is 15 amino acids. Full variable domain (outside the CDR3, taken from reference TRBV11-2 and TRBJ1-1): EAGVAQSPRYKIIEKRQSVAFWCNPISGHATLYWYQQILGQGPKLLIQFQNNGVVDDSQLPKDRFSAERLKGVDSTLKIQPAKLEDSAVYLCASSLRLGDSTEAFFGQGTRLTVV.

The chain is built from TRBV11-3 and TRBJ2-3, with D maybe TRBD1 (6 bases). Germline assignment: CDR1 SGHNT and CDR2 YENEEA. The germline V and J ends were trimmed by 3 bases and 3 bases, with 10 bases remaining between them. This CDR3 spans 14 amino acids. CDR3 amino acids: CASSLITGTDTQYF. CDR3 DNA sequence: TGTGCCAGCAGCTTGATAACAGGGACAGATACGCAGTATTTT. The whole variable domain, filled in from reference TRBV11-3 and TRBJ2-3, reads EAGVVQSPRYKIIEKKQPVAFWCNPISGHNTLYWYLQNLGQGPELLIRYENEEAVDDSQLPKDRFSAERLKGVDSTLKIQPAELGDSAVYLCASSLITGTDTQYFGPGTRLTVL.

The chain has TRBV4-1 and TRBJ2-5; tentative D call: TRBD2 (6 bases). V lost 1 base and J 4 bases, leaving 16 bases between the germline ends. The CDR3 extends over 16 amino acids. CDR1 MGHRA and CDR2 YSYEKL come from the germline V gene. The CDR3 DNA reads TGCGCCAGCAGCCAAGTAAGTGGGACTCCCCCAGAGACCCAGTACTTC. It yields the protein CASSQVSGTPPETQYF.

In this sample, this clone turned up once. This chain connects TRBV30 to TRBJ2-7, with 8 bases aligning to TRBD1. The trim removed 1 base at V and 3 bases at J, leaving 5 bases unmatched. This CDR3 comprises 14 residues. CDR1 is GTSNPN and CDR2 is SVGIG in the germline V gene (reference sequence). The CDR3 DNA reads as TGTGCCTGGAGTGGAGGGACAGGAGGCTACGAGCAGTACTTC. Encoded protein: CAWSGGTGGYEQYF.

V is TRBV4-1 and J is TRBJ2-5, with TRBD2 matching 10 bases. J gave up 6 bases and V 0 bases, and 4 bases lay outside the gene matches. Germline V gene sequence: CDR1 MGHRA, CDR2 YSYEKL. The CDR3 spans 15 residues. The CDR3: CASSQDASGRKTQYF. Written as DNA, the CDR3 is TGCGCCAGCAGCCAAGACGCTAGCGGGAGAAAGACCCAGTACTTC.

The chain combines TRBV7-8 with TRBJ2-7, with 9 nucleotides matching TRBD1. The CDR3 is 17 residues long. Trimming took 3 bases from V and 1 from J; bases not matched to a gene: 10. Germline loops: CDR1 SGHVS, CDR2 FQNEAQ. CDR3 DNA sequence: TGTGCCAGCAGCTTCAGCTCGGGACAGGGCATTTCCTACGAGCAGTACTTC. Amino acids: CASSFSSGQGISYEQYF.

This sequence joins TRBV24-1 and TRBJ2-1, with a possible D match to TRBD1 (6 bases). CDR1 KGHDR and CDR2 SFDVKD come from the germline V gene. V shed 4 bases and J shed 5 bases, with 20 bases lying between them. This CDR3 spans 17 amino acids. The CDR3 here is CATSDPMTGLYDNEQFF. CDR3 coding DNA: TGTGCCACCAGTGACCCCATGACAGGCCTTTATGACAATGAGCAGTTCTTC.

The gene calls are TRBV11-3 and TRBJ2-1; no definite D call. CDR1 is SGHNT and CDR2 is YENEEA in the germline V gene. Trimming took off 2 bases at V and 8 bases at J, with 4 bases between the two ends. This CDR3 comprises 11 residues. CDR3 sequence reads: CASSLPDEQFF. CDR3 in DNA: TGTGCCAGCAGCTTACCGGATGAGCAGTTCTTC.

This rearrangement joins TRBV6-6 to TRBJ2-7; 11 positions match TRBD1. CDR3 size: 16 residues. Germline CDR1 is MNHNY and CDR2 is SVGAGI (reference sequence). Trimming removed 1 base from V and 0 bases from J; junction bases left unmatched: 2. CDR3 region: CASSYWGQGVSYEQYF. CDR3 nucleotides: TGTGCCAGCAGTTACTGGGGACAGGGGGTCTCCTACGAGCAGTACTTC.

This clone was observed a handful of times. V and J are TRBV7-9 and TRBJ1-1, with 8 positions matching TRBD1. The CDR3 has 15 residues. The germline V gene encodes CDR1 SEHNR and CDR2 FQNEAQ (reference sequence). Germline trimming cut 2 bases from V and 0 bases from J; bases unmatched to any gene: 2. The CDR3 bases are TGTGCCAGCAGCTTACAGGGGGCAATGAACACTGAAGCTTTCTTT. Translated, it gives CASSLQGAMNTEAFF.

J is TRBJ1-1 and V is TRBV28; 8 nucleotides match TRBD1. The CDR3 contains 15 residues. The germline gives CDR1 MDHEN, CDR2 SYDVKM. Trimming cost V 4 bases and J 1 base; bases outside gene matches: 5. This CDR3 is CASSSPGQANTEAFF. CDR3 bases: TGTGCCAGCAGTTCCCCGGGACAGGCGAACACTGAAGCTTTCTTT.

The rearrangement links TRBV19 to TRBJ1-5; D is unresolved. V dropped 3 bases and J dropped 3 bases, with 9 bases sitting between them. Germline assignment: CDR1 LNHDA and CDR2 SQIVND (reference sequence). CDR3 length equals 14 residues. CDR3 protein: CASSMLQTNQPQHF. The DNA of the CDR3 is TGTGCCAGTAGTATGTTACAGACCAATCAGCCCCAGCATTTT.

The chain uses TRBV6-2 or TRBV6-3 and TRBJ1-2; D is perhaps TRBD1 (6 bases). Trimming removed 4 bases at V and 7 bases at J, with 13 bases between. CDR1 and CDR2 from the germline V gene are MNHEY and SVGEGT. The CDR3 runs 13 residues. In DNA, the CDR3 is TGTGCCAGCAGTTTAAACAGGGATGGTGGCTACACCTTC. It is translated as CASSLNRDGGYTF.

This chain uses TRBV5-6 with TRBJ1-6, with 8 bases that match TRBD1. Germline CDR1 SGHDT, CDR2 YYEEEE. CDR3 size: 14 residues. The junction had 5 bases not matched to a gene; V was cut back by 4 bases and J by 8 bases. For the CDR3, the DNA is TGTGCCAGCAGCCCGGGACAGGATTATTCACCCCTCCACTTT. This translates into CASSPGQDYSPLHF.

This clone was picked up a small number of times. The chain employs TRBV10-1 and TRBJ1-1; possibly TRBD1 for D (6 bases). V was trimmed by 4 bases and J by 3 bases, leaving 15 bases between them. Germline assignment: CDR1 WNHNN and CDR2 SYGVQD (reference sequence). The CDR3 has 15 residues. Here the CDR3 reads CASSARQDSYTEAFF. CDR3 bases: TGCGCCAGCAGTGCTCGGCAGGACAGCTACACTGAAGCTTTCTTT.